This passage covers 14 T cell receptor beta chains from one sample sequenced in a study of response to subunit inactivated influenza vaccine. Each CDR3 protein is one row after TCRdb ran MiXCR on the RT-PCR reads. The data show under 550,000 distinct CDR3 sequences, with approximately 6.9% seen just once and less than 15% held by the top ten. This specimen consisted of PBMCs from blood, obtained 23 months after vaccination. The receptors derive from a man between 50 and 69 years old who received an inactivated influenza vaccine.

V usage is TRBV11-2 and J usage is TRBJ1-2, with TRBD1 matching over 8 bases. Germline loops: CDR1 SGHAT, CDR2 FQNNGV. Unmatched junction bases numbered 7, after V lost 5 bases and J lost 5 bases. This CDR3 spans 14 amino acids. This chain's CDR3 is CASSHDRGSYGYTF. CDR3 sequence (DNA): TGTGCCAGCAGCCACGACAGGGGAAGTTATGGCTACACCTTC.

The rearrangement joins TRBV28 to TRBJ2-1, with 8 bases identical to TRBD1. This CDR3 is 15 amino acids long. Trimming removed 5 bases from V and 7 bases from J; junction bases left unmatched: 10. Germline lookup yields CDR1 MDHEN and CDR2 SYDVKM. The CDR3, as DNA: TGTGCCAGCAGTCCCCCGGGACAGGCGGGGAATGAGCAGTTCTTC. It encodes CASSPPGQAGNEQFF.

This chain uses TRBV7-9 with TRBJ2-3, with D perhaps matching TRBD2 (6 bases). The germline V and J ends were trimmed by 3 bases and 3 bases, with 13 bases remaining between them. This CDR3 contains 15 residues. Looked up from germline, CDR1 is SEHNR and CDR2 is FQNEAQ (reference sequence). CDR3 amino acids: CASSLGGYKTDTQYF. CDR3 DNA sequence: TGTGCCAGCAGCTTGGGGGGATACAAAACAGATACGCAGTATTTT.

This clonotype was picked up many times. The chain links TRBV6-1 to TRBJ1-5, with D unclear. The CDR3 extends over 15 amino acids. Trimming stripped 6 bases from V and 0 bases from J, with 12 bases between. CDR1 and CDR2 (germline): MNHNS, SASEGT. CDR3 sequence reads: CASRRSGDSNQPQHF. The CDR3 DNA sequence: TGTGCCAGCAGACGAAGCGGGGATAGCAATCAGCCCCAGCATTTT.

This clonotype appeared many times. The gene calls are TRBV5-1 and TRBJ2-3, with no clear D. Trimming took 0 bases from V and 4 from J, leaving 15 bases between them. Looked up from germline, CDR1 is SGHRS and CDR2 is YFSETQ. CDR3 length: 16 amino acids. The CDR3 spells CASSLDQRRSPDTQYF. The CDR3 nucleotides are TGCGCCAGCAGCTTGGACCAGAGGCGCTCCCCAGATACGCAGTATTTT.

The chain couples TRBV28 to TRBJ2-1; tentatively, D is TRBD1 (7 bases). CDR3 size: 16 residues. The V and J ends lost 7 bases and 6 bases respectively, with 22 bases between them. CDR1 is MDHEN, CDR2 SYDVKM, per germline. The CDR3: CASIPPRQGGGNEQFF. Here the CDR3 DNA reads TGTGCCAGCATCCCACCTAGACAGGGAGGCGGCAATGAGCAGTTCTTC.

At least ten counts were recorded for this clonotype. The chain combines TRBV20-1 with TRBJ2-7; D is unclear. Germline V gene sequence: CDR1 DFQATT, CDR2 SNEGSKA (reference sequence). The CDR3 is 14 residues long. Trimming pared 0 bases from V and 7 bases from J, leaving 16 bases between. The CDR3 region has the DNA TGCAGTGCTAGAGAGCTGAGGCCCGACCGGGAGCAGTACTTC. Residues: CSARELRPDREQYF.

The J gene is TRBJ1-4, the V gene TRBV7-8; 10 nucleotides align to TRBD1. The CDR3 covers 16 residues. V gave up 5 bases and J gave up 5 bases; unmatched junction bases: 8. Germline loops: CDR1 SGHVS, CDR2 FQNEAQ. The CDR3 sequence is CASSESAGQGNEKLFF. The CDR3 nucleotides are TGTGCCAGCAGCGAAAGTGCGGGACAGGGGAATGAAAAACTGTTTTTT.

This clonotype was counted at least ten times. CDR3 protein: CASSLSPASYEQYF. The CDR3 nucleotides are TGTGCCAGCAGCTTAAGTCCAGCCTCCTACGAGCAGTACTTC. This chain connects TRBV7-2 to TRBJ2-7; D is undetermined. This CDR3 comprises 14 residues. CDR1 is SGHTA and CDR2 is FQGNSA in the germline V gene. V lost 2 bases and J lost 0, with 8 bases in between.

V is TRBV7-8 and J is TRBJ1-5; TRBD1 agrees at 8 bases. CDR1 and CDR2 (germline): SGHVS, FQNEAQ. V trimming: 4 bases; J trimming: 4 bases; junction bases outside the gene matches: 6. This CDR3 is built from 15 residues. CDR3 bases: TGTGCCAGCAGCTCCCGGACAGGGACAAATCAGCCCCAGCATTTT. Residues: CASSSRTGTNQPQHF. Supplemented by reference TRBV7-8 and TRBJ1-5, the full variable domain reads GAGVSQSPRYKVAKRGQDVALRCDPISGHVSLFWYQQALGQGPEFLTYFQNEAQLDKSGLPSDRFFAERPEGSVSTLKIQRTQQEDSAVYLCASSSRTGTNQPQHFGDGTRLSIL.

In this sample, this clonotype turned up a few times. The rearrangement joins TRBV15 to TRBJ2-7; D is ambiguous. The CDR3 is 14 residues long. Germline lookup yields CDR1 LNHNV and CDR2 YYDKDF (reference sequence). V shed 1 base and J shed 0 bases, with 7 bases lying between them. CDR3 nucleotide sequence: TGTGCCACCAGCAGAGCGGGCAGCTCCTACGAGCAGTACTTC. Its translation is CATSRAGSSYEQYF.

The CDR3 DNA follows: TGTGCCAGCGCCCCGGGCAGGAGCACCGGGGAGCTGTTTTTT. Its protein product is CASAPGRSTGELFF. The chain is built from TRBV12-3 or TRBV12-4 and TRBJ2-2; D is ambiguous. Trimming pared 8 bases from V and 4 bases from J, leaving 14 bases between. This CDR3 has 14 residues.

This clonotype has a handful of counts. This chain uses TRBV14 with TRBJ2-1; the D call may be TRBD1 or TRBD2 (5 bases each). Trimming pared 1 base from V and 9 bases from J, leaving 10 bases between. The CDR3 consists of 13 residues. Germline-derived CDR1 and CDR2 are SGHDN and FVKESK. The CDR3 loop is CASSQAGAGEQFF. The CDR3, as DNA: TGTGCCAGCAGCCAAGCCGGGGCTGGTGAGCAGTTCTTC. The whole variable domain, remainder taken from reference TRBV14 and TRBJ2-1, is EAGVTQFPSHSVIEKGQTVTLRCDPISGHDNLYWYRRVMGKEIKFLLHFVKESKQDESGMPNNRFLAERTGGTYSTLKVQPAELEDSGVYFCASSQAGAGEQFFGPGTRLTVL.

This clonotype was observed many times. The V call is TRBV5-1, the J call TRBJ1-2, with D unresolved. Germline V lookup: CDR1 SGHRS, CDR2 YFSETQ. With 4 bases removed from V and 8 bases from J, the gap between germline ends came to 12 bases. The CDR3 sequence is 12 residues long. CDR3 in amino acids: CASSDNPGGYTF. DNA for the CDR3: TGCGCCAGCAGCGACAACCCGGGGGGCTACACCTTC.